The text below deals with one TCR beta chain. Its recognized antigen is unknown. Qualities for individual bases were not recorded, and no much larger clone is one base off. The donors belonged to the validation cohort of around 130 subjects, which was separate from the roughly 680-subject first cohort. The germline V gene sets CDR1 to SGHRS and CDR2 to YFSETQ. The CDR3 goes from the cysteine to the phenylalanine over 12 residues. The only DNA kept is the CDR3, 36 bases in frame from the first base. Trimming at the junction amounts to 4 bases on V and 7 bases on J, and the germline ends lie 12 bases apart. The data originate from a study of cytomegalovirus exposure and HLA in healthy donors (dated by TCRdb to 2015 to 2018). Regarding the complete study: According to a later analysis, one platform produced both the 120 validation repertoires and the 666 repertoires of the first cohort. The aim of the study was to test whether cataloging public T cell receptors could identify signatures of past pathogen exposure. Besides the first cohort of 666 subjects, a separate validation cohort made up of roughly 130 different subjects was used. The study combined high-throughput TCR immunosequencing, statistical association of individual TCRs with disease status, and machine learning to predict cytomegalovirus infection status.

Library method: the immunoSEQ multiplex PCR assay. As for the authors' bioinformatics: A statistical classification framework was built to diagnose cytomegalovirus status from the catalog of TCR beta chain sequences. In TCRdb, the immuneACCESS table is reduced to in-frame sequences with V and J assigned. These tables do not hold every clone; where another copy was compared, an unresolved V gene accounts for under half, and the others remain unexplained. V and J calls and clone size are those listed in that table; D and trimming were worked out from the DNA. This sample is represented by some 150,000 clones; about 91% of them were singletons. The ten largest make up around 9% of the sample. Points the paper makes about the study in general: The study listed around 160 TCR beta chains as associated with cytomegalovirus. In vitro tests confirmed that a few of the cytomegalovirus-associated TCR beta chains recognize cytomegalovirus antigens. In a later analysis, TCRs clustered in the first cohort were found to also tend to co-occur in the roughly 120 validation repertoires, with about 93% of cluster scores above 0. The classifier was reported to diagnose cytomegalovirus status with high specificity and sensitivity in both the original cohort and the validation cohort. While some public TCRs were present in many individuals, most TCR sequences turned up only very rarely across donors. The validation cohort had no HLA typing available for a later analysis, so co-occurrence within that cohort was assessed over all 120 or so repertoires. The authors suggested that the approach could potentially be extended to other disease states and immunological phenotypes.

The source of this sequence is a woman between 18 and 29 years old in good health and CMV-seropositive. Sequences were obtained from PBMCs. The chain employs TRBV5-1 and TRBJ2-7; TRBD2 is a weak D gene call, 5 bases matching. Here the CDR3 is given as CASSPAGGEQYF. The base sequence is TGCGCCAGCAGCCCCGCGGGCGGAGAGCAGTACTTC.